Below, 26 T cell receptor beta chains from the same sample are listed, as sequenced in a study of cytomegalovirus exposure and HLA in healthy donors. The PCR used 60 Vbeta and 13 Jbeta primers. Data came from immunoSEQ multiplex PCR; TCRdb stores just in-frame clones and leaves some out. The table for this sample gives approximately 120,000 clones. The sequenced sample was PBMCs. The source is a man between 18 and 29 years old in good health and CMV-seronegative.

The rearrangement joins TRBV19 to TRBJ2-1; maybe TRBD2 (5 bases). This CDR3 is 16 amino acids long. The germline V gene has CDR1 LNHDA and CDR2 SQIVND (reference sequence). The V and J ends lost 7 bases and 3 bases respectively, with 19 bases between them. CDR3 coding DNA: TGTGCCAGTACCGTGGAGGCTGGGCTGGTCTACAATGAGCAGTTCTTC. This translates into CASTVEAGLVYNEQFF. The whole variable domain, filled in from reference TRBV19 and TRBJ2-1, reads DGGITQSPKYLFRKEGQNVTLSCEQNLNHDAMYWYRQDPGQGLRLIYYSQIVNDFQKGDIAEGYSVSREKKESFPLTVTSAQKNPTAFYLCASTVEAGLVYNEQFFGPGTRLTVL.

The rearrangement joins TRBV5-1 to TRBJ2-7; TRBD1 is a possible D gene (6 bases). Germline V gene sequence: CDR1 SGHRS, CDR2 YFSETQ. Trimming removed 0 bases at V and 6 bases at J, with 7 bases between. The CDR3 has 12 amino acids. For the CDR3, the DNA is TGCGCCAGCAGCTTGGAGGGGGTCGAGCAGTACTTC. Translation gives CASSLEGVEQYF.

For this clone: A junction end diverges from the germline sequence, so it may reflect a read error. Other DNA variants within this sample encode the same CDR3. The chain couples TRBV5-6 to TRBJ1-2, with a tentative D call TRBD1 (6 bases). The CDR3 spans 14 residues. The germline CDR1 and CDR2 sequences are SGHDT and YYEEEE. CDR3 amino acids: CASSPTGGVGGYTF. The CDR3 bases are TGCGCCAGCAGCCCGACAGGAGGTGTCGGGGGCTACACCTTC.

The chain joins TRBV27 to TRBJ2-1, with 11 positions matching TRBD2. Germline trimming cut 3 bases from V and 4 bases from J; bases unmatched to any gene: 5. The germline V gene encodes CDR1 MNHEY and CDR2 SMNVEV (reference sequence). The CDR3 is 16 amino acids. CDR3 sequence reads: CASSFSRLAGYNEQFF. The CDR3, as DNA: TGTGCCAGCAGTTTTTCTCGACTAGCGGGGTACAATGAGCAGTTCTTC.

DNA for the CDR3: TGCGCCAGCAGCCAACTGTTGAGCGGCAGCTCCTACGAGCAGTACTTC. It codes for CASSQLLSGSSYEQYF. The chain joins TRBV4-1 to TRBJ2-5; D is perhaps TRBD2 (5 bases). The J call may not be correct, given that the DNA end is closer to TRBJ2-7. The CDR3 runs 16 residues. Germline V gene lookup returns CDR1 MGHRA and CDR2 YSYEKL.

The V gene is TRBV4-2, the J gene TRBJ2-7; 9 bases align to TRBD2. The germline V gene has CDR1 LGHNA and CDR2 YNFKEQ. The CDR3 spans 16 residues. The J segment lost 6 bases and the V segment lost 0 bases, leaving 9 bases of the junction unmatched. The CDR3 sequence: CASSQDRAGGPSEQYF. In DNA, the CDR3 is TGTGCCAGCAGCCAAGATAGGGCGGGAGGGCCTAGCGAGCAGTACTTC.

The rearrangement links TRBV5-6 to TRBJ1-1, with D tentatively TRBD1 (6 bases). V gave up 2 bases and J gave up 7 bases, with 9 bases separating them. Germline values: CDR1 SGHDT, CDR2 YYEEEE. The length of the CDR3 is 12 residues. The CDR3 region has the DNA TGTGCCAGCAGCTTCGGACAGCTTGAAGCTTTCTTT. Translating gives CASSFGQLEAFF.

The chain couples TRBV14 to TRBJ2-2, with D perhaps TRBD1 (6 bases). CDR1 is SGHDN, CDR2 FVKESK, per germline. The CDR3 extends over 17 amino acids. V was trimmed by 0 bases and J by 1 base, leaving 12 bases between them. The CDR3 reads CASSQELWGLNTGELFF. In DNA, the CDR3 is TGTGCCAGCAGCCAAGAGCTTTGGGGGCTGAACACCGGGGAGCTGTTTTTT.

This chain joins TRBV10-3 and TRBJ2-7; 7 bases align to TRBD1. V shed 7 bases and J 1 base; nucleotides not matched to a gene: 10. From germline, CDR1 is ENHRY and CDR2 SYGVKD. The CDR3 loop spans 15 amino acids. In DNA form, the CDR3 reads TGTGCCATCACCGACAGGGATCCCCCTTCCTACGAGCAGTACTTC. Translation gives CAITDRDPPSYEQYF.

The V and J genes are TRBV5-1 and TRBJ2-3, with D tentatively TRBD1 (5 bases). The CDR3 totals 15 residues. Germline assignment: CDR1 SGHRS and CDR2 YFSETQ. The V end lost 4 bases, the J end lost 0 bases, and 12 bases lay between the germline ends. The CDR3 DNA reads as TGCGCCAGCAGCCTGGGGCCAGTAAGCACAGATACGCAGTATTTT. This gives the protein CASSLGPVSTDTQYF.

This chain links TRBV15 with TRBJ1-5; a weak D match, TRBD1 (6 bases). This CDR3 is 17 amino acids long. The germline V and J ends were trimmed by 0 bases and 4 bases, with 16 bases remaining between them. Per the germline V gene, CDR1 is LNHNV and CDR2 is YYDKDF (reference sequence). CDR3 region: CATSRDLNRALNQPQHF. The CDR3 nucleotides read TGTGCCACCAGCAGAGATCTTAACAGGGCTTTAAATCAGCCCCAGCATTTT.

The chain employs TRBV7-2 and TRBJ2-7, with TRBD2 matching 13 bases. The V gene's germline CDR1 is SGHTA and CDR2 FQGNSA. The CDR3 sequence is 16 residues long. After removal of 5 bases from V and 3 bases from J, the junction contained 7 bases not matched to a gene. This CDR3 is CASSPRTSGSGYEQYF. The CDR3 DNA follows: TGTGCCAGCAGCCCTCGGACTAGCGGGAGTGGCTACGAGCAGTACTTC.

The chain combines TRBV29-1 with TRBJ1-2; 7 positions match TRBD1. This CDR3 contains 13 residues. Trimming at V came to 6 bases and at J to 7 bases, leaving 11 bases not matched to a gene. Per the germline V gene, CDR1 is SQVTM and CDR2 is ANQGSEA. CDR3 loop: CSVSQGLDCGYTF. CDR3 nucleotides: TGCAGCGTCTCACAGGGGTTAGACTGTGGCTACACCTTC.

A word on this clone: The junction does not match germline at one end; this may be a read error. The chain uses TRBV7-7 and TRBJ2-5, with 7 bases fitting TRBD2. Germline V gene lookup returns CDR1 SSHAT and CDR2 FNYEAQ (reference sequence). This CDR3 has 14 residues. CDR3 loop: CASSPGGVGETQYF. The CDR3 DNA reads as TGTGCTAGCAGCCCGGGGGGAGTCGGGGAGACCCAGTACTTC.

The DNA of the CDR3 is TGTGCCAGCAGTCCCTCACAGGGGGCTATCTCCTACGAGCAGTACTTC. Encoded protein: CASSPSQGAISYEQYF. The chain couples TRBV27 to TRBJ2-7; 9 positions match TRBD1. This CDR3 is built from 16 residues. V trimming: 5 bases; J trimming: 0 bases; junction bases outside the gene matches: 8. Germline CDR1 is MNHEY and CDR2 is SMNVEV (reference sequence).

A note on this clone: The DNA is omitted, as the CDR3 cannot be located on it reliably, and the CDR3 follows TCRdb's listing. The chain links TRBV21-1 to TRBJ2-7; the DNA was not compared with TRBD1, the D call given in the table. TRBV21-1 is annotated as a pseudogene. Termini included, the CDR3 measures 17 amino acids. CDR3 sequence: CASSKVGTGTGRYEQYF.

This chain uses TRBV18 with TRBJ2-1, with D unclear. Deletions cut 3 bases from V and 8 bases from J, with 11 bases between. The germline gives CDR1 KGHSH, CDR2 LQKENI. This CDR3 comprises 13 residues. The CDR3 region is CASSPRLADEQFF. In DNA, the CDR3 is TGTGCCAGCTCACCCAGACTCGCTGATGAGCAGTTCTTC.

The chain is built from TRBV27 and TRBJ2-3; D gene uncertain. Germline V gene sequence: CDR1 MNHEY, CDR2 SMNVEV (reference sequence). V shed 0 bases and J shed 4 bases, with 2 bases lying between them. The CDR3 spans 12 residues. CDR3 nucleotides: TGTGCCAGCAGTTTATCCGCAGATACGCAGTATTTT. Translating it yields CASSLSADTQYF.

The chain uses TRBV7-2 and TRBJ2-3; D gene ambiguous. CDR3 length: 15 amino acids. V dropped 5 bases and J dropped 0 bases, with 12 bases sitting between them. The germline V gene encodes CDR1 SGHTA and CDR2 FQGNSA. The CDR3 DNA reads TGTGCCAGCAGCCCGAAACAAAGAAGCACAGATACGCAGTATTTT. It encodes CASSPKQRSTDTQYF.

This rearrangement joins TRBV30 to TRBJ1-6; no definite D call. The V gene's germline CDR1 is GTSNPN and CDR2 SVGIG (reference sequence). V was trimmed by 1 base and J by 9 bases, leaving 10 bases between them. The CDR3 is 13 amino acids. As DNA, the CDR3 is TGTGCCTGGAGTGACGGACTGATTTCACCCCTCCACTTT. It yields the protein CAWSDGLISPLHF.

This chain uses TRBV28 with TRBJ1-1; D may be TRBD1 (6 bases). The CDR3 runs 13 residues. Germline V CDR1 and CDR2: MDHEN, SYDVKM. V gave up 3 bases and J gave up 3 bases, with 8 bases separating them. CDR3 DNA: TGTGCCAGCAGTTTTAACAGGGACACTGAAGCTTTCTTT. It encodes CASSFNRDTEAFF.

The chain uses TRBV19 and TRBJ2-7, with 11 nucleotides matching TRBD1. The CDR3 has 14 amino acids. V dropped 6 bases and J dropped 4; count of bases not matched to a gene: 5. The germline V gene encodes CDR1 LNHDA and CDR2 SQIVND (reference sequence). In nucleotides, the CDR3 is TGTGCCAGTAGCGTCGGGACAGGGGGGTACGAGCAGTACTTC. Amino acids: CASSVGTGGYEQYF.

This rearrangement joins TRBV7-9 to TRBJ2-1, with D perhaps TRBD1 (6 bases). CDR1 SEHNR and CDR2 FQNEAQ come from the germline V gene (reference sequence). Trimming pared 5 bases from V and 10 bases from J, leaving 21 bases between. CDR3 size: 15 residues. CDR3 bases: TGTGCCAGCAGCCAGAGGACAGCCTCGTTAGGGGAGCAGTTCTTC. It specifies CASSQRTASLGEQFF.

This chain links TRBV30 with TRBJ2-1; 9 bases are shared with TRBD2. After removal of 2 bases from V and 6 bases from J, the junction contained 5 bases not matched to a gene. The CDR3 length is 14 residues. CDR1 and CDR2 (germline): GTSNPN, SVGIG (reference sequence). CDR3 nucleotide sequence: TGTGCCTGGAGTCGGCGGGGGGGCCGCAATGAGCAGTTCTTC. As protein: CAWSRRGGRNEQFF.

The chain uses TRBV4-2 and TRBJ2-7, with TRBD1 matching 12 bases. The germline V gene has CDR1 LGHNA and CDR2 YNFKEQ. Trimming took 1 base from V and 6 from J; bases not matched to a gene: 10. This CDR3 region has 17 residues. As DNA, the CDR3 is TGTGCCAGCAGCCAAGCCCACTCTCCGGGACAGGGGGCCGAGCAGTACTTC. Translation: CASSQAHSPGQGAEQYF.

This chain uses TRBV30 with TRBJ1-6; 8 nucleotides agree with TRBD1. The CDR3 covers 14 residues. Germline CDR1 is GTSNPN and CDR2 is SVGIG (reference sequence). The V segment lost 2 bases and the J segment 6 bases; nucleotides outside the gene matches: 3. The DNA of the CDR3 is TGTGCCTGGAGTTTAGGACAGGGTAATTCACCCCTCCACTTT. The encoded protein is CAWSLGQGNSPLHF.